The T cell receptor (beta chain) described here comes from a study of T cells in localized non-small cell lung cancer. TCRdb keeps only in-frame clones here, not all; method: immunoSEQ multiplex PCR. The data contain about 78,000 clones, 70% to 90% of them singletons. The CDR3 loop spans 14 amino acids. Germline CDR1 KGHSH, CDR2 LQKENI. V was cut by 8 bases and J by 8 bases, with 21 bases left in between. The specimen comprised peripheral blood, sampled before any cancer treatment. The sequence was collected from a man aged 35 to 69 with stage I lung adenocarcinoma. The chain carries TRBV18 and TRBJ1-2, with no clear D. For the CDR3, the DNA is TGTGCCAGCCTAGGACTTACCCGAAATCGGGGCTACACCTTC. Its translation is CASLGLTRNRGYTF.